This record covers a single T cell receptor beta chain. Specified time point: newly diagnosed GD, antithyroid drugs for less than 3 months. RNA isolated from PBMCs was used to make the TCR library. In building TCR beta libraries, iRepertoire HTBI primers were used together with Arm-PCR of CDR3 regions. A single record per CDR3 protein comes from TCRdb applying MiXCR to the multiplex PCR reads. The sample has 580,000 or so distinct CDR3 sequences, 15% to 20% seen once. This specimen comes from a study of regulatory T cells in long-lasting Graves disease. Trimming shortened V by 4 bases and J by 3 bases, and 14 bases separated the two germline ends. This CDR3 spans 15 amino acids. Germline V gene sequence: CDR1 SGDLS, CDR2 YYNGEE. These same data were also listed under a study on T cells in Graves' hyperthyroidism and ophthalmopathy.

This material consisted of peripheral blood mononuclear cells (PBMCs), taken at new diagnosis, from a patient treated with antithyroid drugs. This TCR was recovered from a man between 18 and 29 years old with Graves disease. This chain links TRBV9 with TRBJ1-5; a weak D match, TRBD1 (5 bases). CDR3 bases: TGTGCCAGCAGCCCTGGAGACAGCGTCAATCAGCCCCAGCATTTT. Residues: CASSPGDSVNQPQHF.